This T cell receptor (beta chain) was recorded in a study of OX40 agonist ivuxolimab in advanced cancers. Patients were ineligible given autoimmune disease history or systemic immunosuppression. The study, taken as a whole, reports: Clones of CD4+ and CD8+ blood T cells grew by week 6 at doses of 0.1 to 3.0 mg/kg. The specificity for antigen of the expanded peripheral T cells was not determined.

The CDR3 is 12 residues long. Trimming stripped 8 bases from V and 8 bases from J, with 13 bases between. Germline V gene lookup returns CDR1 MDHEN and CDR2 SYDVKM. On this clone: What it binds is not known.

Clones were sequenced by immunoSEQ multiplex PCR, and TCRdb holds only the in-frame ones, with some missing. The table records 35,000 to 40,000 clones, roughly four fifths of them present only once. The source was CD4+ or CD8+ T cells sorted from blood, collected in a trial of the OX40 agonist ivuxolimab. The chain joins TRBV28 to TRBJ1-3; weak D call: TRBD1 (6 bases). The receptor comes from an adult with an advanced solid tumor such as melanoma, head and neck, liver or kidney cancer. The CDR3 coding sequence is TGTGCCAGCGCGGGGGCCGAGGACACCATATATTTT. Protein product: CASAGAEDTIYF.